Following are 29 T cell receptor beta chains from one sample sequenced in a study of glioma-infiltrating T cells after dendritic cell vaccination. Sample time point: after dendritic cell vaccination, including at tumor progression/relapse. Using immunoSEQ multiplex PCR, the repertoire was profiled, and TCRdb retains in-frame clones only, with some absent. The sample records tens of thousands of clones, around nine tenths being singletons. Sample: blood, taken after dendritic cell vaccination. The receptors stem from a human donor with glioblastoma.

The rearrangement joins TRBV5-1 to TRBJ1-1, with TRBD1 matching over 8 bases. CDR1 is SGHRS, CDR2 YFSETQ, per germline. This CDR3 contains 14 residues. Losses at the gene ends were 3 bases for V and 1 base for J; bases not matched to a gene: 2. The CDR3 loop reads CASSWDRRNTEAFF. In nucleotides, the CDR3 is TGCGCCAGCAGCTGGGACAGGAGGAACACTGAAGCTTTCTTT.

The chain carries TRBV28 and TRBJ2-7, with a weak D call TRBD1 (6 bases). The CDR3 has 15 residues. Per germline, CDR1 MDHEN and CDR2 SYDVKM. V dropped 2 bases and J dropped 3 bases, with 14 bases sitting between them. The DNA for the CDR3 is TGTGCCAGCAGTTTAGGGGACACCATACTCTACGAGCAGTACTTC. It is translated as CASSLGDTILYEQYF.

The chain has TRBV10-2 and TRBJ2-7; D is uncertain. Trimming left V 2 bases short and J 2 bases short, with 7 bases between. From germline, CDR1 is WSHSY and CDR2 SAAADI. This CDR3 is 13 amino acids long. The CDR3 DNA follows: TGCGCCAGCAGTGAGACAGCTCCCTACGAGCAGTACTTC. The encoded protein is CASSETAPYEQYF.

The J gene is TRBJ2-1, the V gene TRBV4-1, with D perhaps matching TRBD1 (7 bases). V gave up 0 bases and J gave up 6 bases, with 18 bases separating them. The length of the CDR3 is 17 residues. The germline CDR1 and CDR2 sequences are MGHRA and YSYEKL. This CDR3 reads CASSQERGTVRSNEQFF. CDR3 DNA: TGCGCCAGCAGCCAAGAACGGGGGACAGTTAGGAGCAATGAGCAGTTCTTC.

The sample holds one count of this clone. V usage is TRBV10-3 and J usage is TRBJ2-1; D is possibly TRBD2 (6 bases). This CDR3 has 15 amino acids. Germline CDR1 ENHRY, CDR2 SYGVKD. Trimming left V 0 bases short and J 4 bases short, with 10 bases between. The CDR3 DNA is TGTGCCATCAGTGAGTCTACGGGAGTTTACAATGAGCAGTTCTTC. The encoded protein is CAISESTGVYNEQFF.

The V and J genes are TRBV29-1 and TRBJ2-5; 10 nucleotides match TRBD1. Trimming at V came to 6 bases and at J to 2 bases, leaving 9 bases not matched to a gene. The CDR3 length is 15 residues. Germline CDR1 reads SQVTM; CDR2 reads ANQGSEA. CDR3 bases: TGCAGCGTGGGTGACAGGGGGCGAACTCAAGAGACCCAGTACTTC. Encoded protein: CSVGDRGRTQETQYF. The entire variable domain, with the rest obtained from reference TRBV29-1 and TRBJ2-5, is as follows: SAVISQKPSRDICQRGTSLTIQCQVDSQVTMMFWYRQQPGQSLTLIATANQGSEATYESGFVIDKFPISRPNLTFSTLTVSNMSPEDSSIYLCSVGDRGRTQETQYFGPGTRLLVL.

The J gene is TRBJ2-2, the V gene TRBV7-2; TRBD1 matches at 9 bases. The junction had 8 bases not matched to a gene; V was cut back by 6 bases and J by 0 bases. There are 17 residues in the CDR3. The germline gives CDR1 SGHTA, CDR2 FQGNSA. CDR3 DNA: TGTGCCAGCAGACCACGACAGGGGGGGACGAACACCGGGGAGCTGTTTTTT. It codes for CASRPRQGGTNTGELFF.

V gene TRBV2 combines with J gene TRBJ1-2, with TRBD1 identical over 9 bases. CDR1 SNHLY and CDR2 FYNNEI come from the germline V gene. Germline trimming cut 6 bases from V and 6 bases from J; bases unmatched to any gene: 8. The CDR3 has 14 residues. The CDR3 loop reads CASSYSGTGNGYTF. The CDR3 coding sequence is TGTGCCAGCAGCTACTCCGGGACAGGGAATGGCTACACCTTC.

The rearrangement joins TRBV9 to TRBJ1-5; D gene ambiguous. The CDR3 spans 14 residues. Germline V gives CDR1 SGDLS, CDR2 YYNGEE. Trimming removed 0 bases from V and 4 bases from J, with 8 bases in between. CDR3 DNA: TGTGCCAGCAGCGTAGGGGCGGGGAATCAGCCCCAGCATTTT. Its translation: CASSVGAGNQPQHF.

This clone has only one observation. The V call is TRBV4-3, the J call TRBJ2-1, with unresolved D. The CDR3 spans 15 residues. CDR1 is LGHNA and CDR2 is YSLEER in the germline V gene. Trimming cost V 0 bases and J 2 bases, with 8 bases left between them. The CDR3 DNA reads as TGCGCCAGCAGCCAAGATGGCGGTGCCTACAATGAGCAGTTCTTC. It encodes CASSQDGGAYNEQFF.

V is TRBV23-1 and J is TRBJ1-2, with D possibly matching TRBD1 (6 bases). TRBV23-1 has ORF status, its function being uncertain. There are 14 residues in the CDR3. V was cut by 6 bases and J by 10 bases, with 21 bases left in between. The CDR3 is CASRRQVLSHDYTF. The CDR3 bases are TGCGCCAGCAGGCGACAGGTCCTAAGTCATGACTACACCTTC.

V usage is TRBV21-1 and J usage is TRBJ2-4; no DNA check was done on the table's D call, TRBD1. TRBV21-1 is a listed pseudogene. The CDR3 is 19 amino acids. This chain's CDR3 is CASSKGETGDPLAKNIQYF. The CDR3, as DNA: TGTGCCAGCAGCAAGGGGGAGACAGGTGATCCTCTAGCCAAAAACATTCAGTACTTC.

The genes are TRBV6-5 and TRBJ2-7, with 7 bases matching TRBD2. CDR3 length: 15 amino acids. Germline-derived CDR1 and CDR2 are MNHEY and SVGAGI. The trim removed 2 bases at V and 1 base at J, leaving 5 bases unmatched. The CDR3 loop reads CASSYNGGGSYEQYF. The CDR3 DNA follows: TGTGCCAGCAGTTACAATGGGGGGGGGTCCTACGAGCAGTACTTC.

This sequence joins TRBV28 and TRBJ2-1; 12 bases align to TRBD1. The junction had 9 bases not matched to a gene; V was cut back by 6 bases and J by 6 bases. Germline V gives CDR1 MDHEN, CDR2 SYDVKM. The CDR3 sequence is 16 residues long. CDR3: CASSYGTGGGLNEQFF. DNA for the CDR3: TGTGCCAGCAGCTACGGGACAGGGGGCGGCCTCAATGAGCAGTTCTTC.

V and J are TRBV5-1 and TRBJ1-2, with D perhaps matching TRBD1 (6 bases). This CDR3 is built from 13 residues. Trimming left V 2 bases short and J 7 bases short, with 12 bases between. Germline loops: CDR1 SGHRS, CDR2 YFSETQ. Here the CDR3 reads CASSLQGVAGYTF. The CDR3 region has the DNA TGCGCCAGCAGCTTACAGGGAGTCGCTGGCTACACCTTC. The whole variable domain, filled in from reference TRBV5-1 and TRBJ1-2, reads KAGVTQTPRYLIKTRGQQVTLSCSPISGHRSVSWYQQTPGQGLQFLFEYFSETQRNKGNFPGRFSGRQFSNSRSEMNVSTLELGDSALYLCASSLQGVAGYTFGSGTRLTVV.

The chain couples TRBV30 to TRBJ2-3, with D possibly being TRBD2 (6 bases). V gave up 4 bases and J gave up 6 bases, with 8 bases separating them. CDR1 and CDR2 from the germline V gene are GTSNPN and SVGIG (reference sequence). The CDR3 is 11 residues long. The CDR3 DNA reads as TGTGCCTGGATGGGGACTGATACGCAGTATTTT. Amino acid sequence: CAWMGTDTQYF.

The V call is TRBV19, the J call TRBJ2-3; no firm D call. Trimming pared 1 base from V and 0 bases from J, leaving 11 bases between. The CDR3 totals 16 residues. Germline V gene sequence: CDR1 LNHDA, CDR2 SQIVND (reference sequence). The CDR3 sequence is CASSIGYGASTDTQYF. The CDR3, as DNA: TGTGCCAGTAGTATAGGTTACGGAGCGAGCACAGATACGCAGTATTTT.

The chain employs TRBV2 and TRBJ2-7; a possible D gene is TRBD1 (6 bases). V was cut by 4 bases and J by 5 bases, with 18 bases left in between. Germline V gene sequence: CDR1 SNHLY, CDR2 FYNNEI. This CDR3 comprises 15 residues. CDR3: CASSVGPQGSDEQYF. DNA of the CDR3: TGTGCCAGCAGTGTAGGCCCCCAGGGGTCAGACGAGCAGTACTTC.

In DNA form, the CDR3 reads TGTGCCAGCTCGAAGGTGGGCCCGGAGCAGTTCTTC. Protein: CASSKVGPEQFF. The V and J genes are TRBV7-8 and TRBJ2-1; no clear D. The V end lost 8 bases, the J end lost 10 bases, and 15 bases lay between the germline ends. This CDR3 is 12 amino acids long. Germline V gene sequence: CDR1 SGHVS, CDR2 FQNEAQ.

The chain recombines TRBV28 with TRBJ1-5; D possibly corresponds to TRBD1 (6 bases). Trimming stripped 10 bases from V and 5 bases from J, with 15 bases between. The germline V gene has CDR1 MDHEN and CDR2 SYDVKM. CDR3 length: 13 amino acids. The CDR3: CAILSDSHQPQHF. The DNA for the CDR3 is TGTGCCATCTTATCGGACAGTCATCAGCCCCAGCATTTT. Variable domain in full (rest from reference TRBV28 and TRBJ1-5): DVKVTQSSRYLVKRTGEKVFLECVQDMDHENMFWYRQDPGLGLRLIYFSYDVKMKEKGDIPEGYSVSREKKERFSLILESASTNQTSMYLCAILSDSHQPQHFGDGTRLSIL.

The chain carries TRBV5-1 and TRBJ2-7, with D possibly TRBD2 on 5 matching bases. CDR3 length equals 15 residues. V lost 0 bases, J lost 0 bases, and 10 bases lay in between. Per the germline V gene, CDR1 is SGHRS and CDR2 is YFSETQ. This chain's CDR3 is CASSLGLAPSYEQYF. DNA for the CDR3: TGCGCCAGCAGCTTGGGGCTAGCACCCTCCTACGAGCAGTACTTC.

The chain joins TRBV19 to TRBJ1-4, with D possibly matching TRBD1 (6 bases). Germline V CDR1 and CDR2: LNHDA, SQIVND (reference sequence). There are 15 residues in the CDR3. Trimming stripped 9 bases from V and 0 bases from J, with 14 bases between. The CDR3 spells CARQGERTTNEKLFF. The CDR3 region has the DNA TGTGCCAGACAGGGAGAGAGGACAACTAATGAAAAACTGTTTTTT.

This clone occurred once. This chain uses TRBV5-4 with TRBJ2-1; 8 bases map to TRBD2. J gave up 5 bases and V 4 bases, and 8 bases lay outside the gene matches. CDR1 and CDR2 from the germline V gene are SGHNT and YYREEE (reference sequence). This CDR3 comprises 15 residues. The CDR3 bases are TGTGCCAGCAGCCCCCGGGGGGGGCGGGACAATGAGCAGTTCTTC. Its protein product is CASSPRGGRDNEQFF.

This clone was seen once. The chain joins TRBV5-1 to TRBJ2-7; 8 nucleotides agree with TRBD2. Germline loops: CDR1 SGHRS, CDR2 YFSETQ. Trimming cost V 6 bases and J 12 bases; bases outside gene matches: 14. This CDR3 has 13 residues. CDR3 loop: CASNTGGNTIMYF. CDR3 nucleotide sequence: TGCGCCAGCAATACGGGAGGGAATACTATTATGTACTTC. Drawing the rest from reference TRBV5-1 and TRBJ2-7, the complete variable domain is KAGVTQTPRYLIKTRGQQVTLSCSPISGHRSVSWYQQTPGQGLQFLFEYFSETQRNKGNFPGRFSGRQFSNSRSEMNVSTLELGDSALYLCASNTGGNTIMYFGPGTRLTVT.

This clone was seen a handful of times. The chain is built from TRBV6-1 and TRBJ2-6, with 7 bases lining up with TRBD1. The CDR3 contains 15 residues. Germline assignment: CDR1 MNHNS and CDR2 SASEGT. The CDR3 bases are TGTGTGATCGGGCAGGGGGACTCTGGGGCCAACGTCCTGACTTTC. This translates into CVIGQGDSGANVLTF.

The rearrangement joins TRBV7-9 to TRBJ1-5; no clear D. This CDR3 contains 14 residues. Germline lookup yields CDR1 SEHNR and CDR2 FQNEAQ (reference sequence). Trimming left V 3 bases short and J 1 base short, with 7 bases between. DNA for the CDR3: TGTGCCAGCAGCTTCGGTATAAGCAATCAGCCCCAGCATTTT. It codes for CASSFGISNQPQHF.

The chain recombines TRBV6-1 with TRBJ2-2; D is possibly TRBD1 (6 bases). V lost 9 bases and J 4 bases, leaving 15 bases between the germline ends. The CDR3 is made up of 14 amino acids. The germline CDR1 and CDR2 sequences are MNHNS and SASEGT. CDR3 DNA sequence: TGTGCCAGTACTATACAGGGTGGCACCGGGGAGCTGTTTTTT. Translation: CASTIQGGTGELFF.

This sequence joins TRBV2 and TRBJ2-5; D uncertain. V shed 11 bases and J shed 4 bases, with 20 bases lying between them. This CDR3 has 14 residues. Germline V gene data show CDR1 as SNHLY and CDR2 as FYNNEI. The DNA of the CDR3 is TGTGCCGGATCCGCCGGCCCCACGGGAGAGACCCAGTACTTC. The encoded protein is CAGSAGPTGETQYF.

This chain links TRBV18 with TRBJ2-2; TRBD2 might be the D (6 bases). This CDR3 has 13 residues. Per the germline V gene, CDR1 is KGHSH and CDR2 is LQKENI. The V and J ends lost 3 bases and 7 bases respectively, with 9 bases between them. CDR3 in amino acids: CASSPGLGGELFF. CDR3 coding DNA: TGTGCCAGCTCACCGGGACTTGGCGGGGAGCTGTTTTTT.